This TCR beta chain is drawn from a study of T cells after posttransplantation cyclophosphamide. Overall study results and limits: Blood and skin or GI T cell repertoires showed limited TRB overlap.

A word on this clone: Its antigen is not known.

Germline values: CDR1 SGHDN, CDR2 FVKESK. The CDR3 is made up of 16 amino acids. Trimming removed 1 base from V and 1 base from J, with 13 bases in between. Assay: immunoSEQ multiplex PCR; the TCRdb copy retains only in-frame clones and omits some. Among about 40,000 clones, 90% were seen once, and the ten largest hold under 3%. Treatment was busulfan-fludarabine conditioning, a marrow graft, and cyclophosphamide on days +3 and +4. The receptor's source is a male patient aged 55 to 69 who received an allogeneic stem cell transplant from a related donor and was CMV-positive. Some T cells here may be from the graft donor. V and J are TRBV14 and TRBJ1-2; the D is unclear. Sequenced here: PBMCs, sampled just over 60 days after allogeneic stem cell transplant with posttransplant cyclophosphamide. The CDR3 DNA reads TGTGCCAGCAGCCAAGGGCCCACCCTTTTTAACTATGGCTACACCTTC. Amino acid sequence: CASSQGPTLFNYGYTF. The whole variable domain, filled in from reference TRBV14 and TRBJ1-2, reads EAGVTQFPSHSVIEKGQTVTLRCDPISGHDNLYWYRRVMGKEIKFLLHFVKESKQDESGMPNNRFLAERTGGTYSTLKVQPAELEDSGVYFCASSQGPTLFNYGYTFGSGTRLTVV.